A selection of T cell receptor beta chains follows, all from one sample in a study of shared clonotypes between healthy human individuals. Assay used: immunoSEQ multiplex PCR; TCRdb lists only in-frame clones, some missing. This sample carries about 2.1 million clones, about 93% of them seen once, and the ten largest clones take approximately 1.7%. The sequencing sample was made of naive CD8+ T cells from PBMCs. These receptor sequences come from a man in his late teens or twenties in good health. Some clones in this sample may be carry-over from other donors' samples. CDR3s include the opening cysteine and the closing phenylalanine or tryptophan. The order of the fields is J gene, V gene, clone size, D gene, CDR3 DNA, CDR3 protein. D genes are given only for firm matches. Clone size, where shown, is once, few, many, or a class for clones that have expanded.

>TRBJ2-3|TRBV10-3|-|TRBD2
TGTGCCATCAGTGAGCCAGGGACTATCACAGATACGCAGTATTTT
CAISEPGTITDTQYF
>TRBJ1-2|TRBV14|-|-
TGTGCCAGCAGCCACGGGAGGGTGGATGGCTACACCTTC
CASSHGRVDGYTF
>TRBJ2-1|TRBV7-9|-|-
TGTGCCAGCAGCTTAGTGGTCGGTGAGCAGTTCTTC
CASSLVVGEQFF
>TRBJ2-7|TRBV7-9|-|TRBD1
TGTGCCAGCAGCTTAATGGGGACAGGGGGCGAGACCTACGAGCAGTACTTC
CASSLMGTGGETYEQYF
>TRBJ2-7|TRBV5-6|-|-
TGTGCCAGCAGCTTGGCCTGGCAGGTCCCCTACGAGCAGTACTTC
CASSLAWQVPYEQYF
>TRBJ1-2|TRBV6-1|-|-
TGTGCCAGCAGTGCGTTGCGAGCTGGAGGCTACACCTTC
CASSALRAGGYTF
>TRBJ1-2|TRBV7-9|-|-
TGTGCCACCCCCCTACTACCCCACTATGGCTACACCTTC
CATPLLPHYGYTF
>TRBJ2-7|TRBV29-1|-|-
TGCAGCGTTCAAGGGTTAAACTCCTACGAGCAGTACTTC
CSVQGLNSYEQYF
>TRBJ2-1|TRBV10-3|-|TRBD2
TGTGCCATCAGACTAGCGGGAGACAATGAGCAGTTCTTC
CAIRLAGDNEQFF
>TRBJ2-4|TRBV28|-|TRBD1
TGTGCCAGCAGCTCAACAGGGGATGACAAAAACATTCAGTACTTC
CASSSTGDDKNIQYF
>TRBJ1-1|TRBV4-3|-|-
TGCGCCAGCAGCCAAGAGTGGGAATTGAACACTGAAGCTTTCTTT
CASSQEWELNTEAFF
>TRBJ2-4|TRBV27|-|TRBD1
TGTGCCAGCAGTTGGGACAGTCAAGCCAAAAACATTCAGTACTTC
CASSWDSQAKNIQYF
>TRBJ1-2|TRBV2|-|-
TGTGCCAGAGCGGGCTTCCCCGCAACGGGGGGCTACACCTTC
CARAGFPATGGYTF
>TRBJ2-2|TRBV13|-|-
TGTGCCAGCAGCTTACGCCTAGCCATCGGGGAGCTGTTTTTT
CASSLRLAIGELFF
>TRBJ2-5|TRBV29-1|-|TRBD2
TGCAGCGCGACTTATTCTAGCGGGCAAGAGACCCAGTACTTC
CSATYSSGQETQYF
>TRBJ2-2|TRBV9|-|-
TGTGCCAGCAGAGGACGCGTTCCCGGGGAGCTGTTTTTT
CASRGRVPGELFF
>TRBJ1-1|TRBV28|-|-
TGTGCCAGCAGTTTAGGCGTGAAGCCCACTGAAGCTTTCTTT
CASSLGVKPTEAFF
>TRBJ2-3|TRBV4-2|-|TRBD2
TGTGCCAGCAGCCAATTCTCCGGGAGGCTGGGCACAGATACGCAGTATTTT
CASSQFSGRLGTDTQYF
>TRBJ1-2|TRBV15|-|-
TGTGCCACCAGCAGAGGTGGGGTCCCCTATGGCTACACCTTC
CATSRGGVPYGYTF
>TRBJ2-3|TRBV12-5|-|TRBD2
TGTGCTAGTGCCCGGGGACTAGCTGGGGATACGCAGTATTTT
CASARGLAGDTQYF
>TRBJ2-2|TRBV7-9|-|TRBD2
TGTGCCAGCAGCTACCCCCTAGCGGGAGGGCCGGCCGGGGAGCTGTTTTTT
CASSYPLAGGPAGELFF
>TRBJ2-1|TRBV27|-|TRBD2
TGTGCCAGCAGTTTGTCAGCGGGGGAGAAGGGGAATGAGCAGTTCTTC
CASSLSAGEKGNEQFF
>TRBJ1-2|TRBV6-6|-|-
TGTGCCAGCACTCAGGGTTTTTCGGATGGCTACACCTTC
CASTQGFSDGYTF
>TRBJ1-4|TRBV6-1|-|-
TGTGCCAGCAGTGAACTCACTAATGAAAAACTGTTTTTT
CASSELTNEKLFF
>TRBJ2-5|TRBV7-9|-|-
TGTGCCAGCAGCTTCTACGGACAGTACCAAGAGACCCAGTACTTC
CASSFYGQYQETQYF
>TRBJ1-2|TRBV18|-|-
TGTGCCAGCTCACCTAAAGAAGGGGACTATGGCTACACCTTC
CASSPKEGDYGYTF
>TRBJ1-1|TRBV27|once|-
TGTGCCAGCAGTTTAATCGGGCGCGGGTTGAACACTGAAGCTTTCTTT
CASSLIGRGLNTEAFF
>TRBJ2-7|TRBV28|-|-
TGTGCCAGCAGTTTCGCTGGCGGGATGATCGTCTACGAGCAGTACTTC
CASSFAGGMIVYEQYF
>TRBJ2-1|TRBV11-2|-|TRBD2
TGTGCCAGCAGCTCTCTCGCGCGGGAGTCCTACAATGAGCAGTTCTTC
CASSSLARESYNEQFF
>TRBJ2-7|TRBV13|-|-
TGTGCCAGCAGCTACCGGGATTCGGGGTACGAGCAGTACTTC
CASSYRDSGYEQYF
>TRBJ1-1|TRBV5-4|-|-
TGTGCCAGCAGCTTACCACCCGCGACTGAAGCTTTCTTT
CASSLPPATEAFF
>TRBJ2-1|TRBV7-2|-|TRBD2
TGTGCCAGCAGCTGGAGTGGGACTAGCGGGGATGAGCAGTTCTTC
CASSWSGTSGDEQFF
>TRBJ2-1|TRBV19|-|TRBD1
TGTGCCAGTAGTAGAACCGGGACAGCATACAATGAGCAGTTCTTC
CASSRTGTAYNEQFF
>TRBJ2-1|TRBV28|-|-
TGTGCCAGCAGTTTCGGAAGGAGGACTAGACACAGGGATGAGCAGTTCTTC
CASSFGRRTRHRDEQFF
>TRBJ1-1|TRBV7-9|-|-
TGTGCCAGCAGCTCCCCGACAGGTACCGGAACTGAAGCTTTCTTT
CASSSPTGTGTEAFF
>TRBJ2-1|TRBV7-6|-|-
TGTGCCAGCAGCTTAGGTGGGGCGACGAATGAGCAGTTCTTC
CASSLGGATNEQFF
>TRBJ2-1|TRBV29-1|-|-
TGCAGCGTTGAAAAAACAGGTTCCCCCTACAATGAGCAGTTCTTC
CSVEKTGSPYNEQFF
>TRBJ2-5|TRBV14|-|TRBD2
TGTGCCAGCAGCCAAGATGAGGGACTAGCGTTCGGGTTGTCAGAGACCCAGTACTTC
CASSQDEGLAFGLSETQYF
>TRBJ2-1|TRBV10-3|-|TRBD2
TGTGCCATCCGAGGACTAGCGGGAGTGGGTAATGAGCAGTTCTTC
CAIRGLAGVGNEQFF
>TRBJ2-7|TRBV21-1|-|-
TGTGCCAGCAGCACGGTAAAGGCGGGAGGTGGCCCTTTCGAGCAGTACTTC
CASSTVKAGGGPFEQYF